This T cell receptor (beta chain) derives from a study of CD8+ T cells in alopecia areata. The CDR3 covers 15 residues. Germline CDR1 and CDR2: SGDLS and YYNGEE. The V and J ends lost 3 bases and 6 bases, in that order; junction bases with no gene match: 12. Extracted RNA was reverse transcribed, and the resulting cDNA served as sequencing template. Profiled with immunoSEQ multiplex PCR; TCRdb holds only in-frame clones, not every one. The sample shows 90,000 to 100,000 clones, under 45% of them seen only once. The material sequenced was CD4+ T cells sorted from blood. The source of this sequence is a human donor with alopecia areata. The chain recombines TRBV9 with TRBJ2-7; 7 bases are a match to TRBD2. The CDR3 is CASSGAGLGGVEQYF. As DNA, the CDR3 is TGTGCCAGCAGCGGAGCGGGGCTGGGTGGGGTCGAGCAGTACTTC.